This entry lists 17 T cell receptor beta chains sequenced from one sample in a study of spatial heterogeneity in lung cancer. TCRdb used MiXCR to reprocess the 5' RACE reads, holding one entry per CDR3 protein. Of around 110,000 distinct CDR3 sequences listed, 12% are singletons. The time point: blood at routine non-recurrence follow-up after resection. In each case, whole RNA from tumor, nontumor lung or frozen PBMC was sequenced unsorted. Source: PBMCs, taken at follow-up. Every receptor here comes from a male donor with early-stage non-small cell lung cancer.

The chain links TRBV12-3 or TRBV12-4 to TRBJ2-6; D unclear. V lost 3 bases to trimming and J lost 3 bases, with 9 bases between them. The CDR3 totals 15 residues. CDR3 loop: CASSFQSGGANVLTF. The CDR3 nucleotides are TGTGCCAGCAGTTTTCAATCGGGTGGGGCCAACGTCCTGACTTTC.

This clonotype has only a few counts. The chain recombines TRBV6-2 or TRBV6-3 with TRBJ1-5, with a possible D match to TRBD1 (6 bases). Germline V CDR1 and CDR2: MNHEY, SVGEGT. The CDR3 consists of 14 residues. Trimming pared 6 bases from V and 3 bases from J, leaving 12 bases between. CDR3 in amino acids: CASSTTGYNQPQHF. CDR3 bases: TGTGCCAGCAGCACGACAGGATACAATCAGCCCCAGCATTTT.

Only a few counts were recorded for this clonotype. V and J are TRBV10-3 and TRBJ1-1; D is uncertain. Germline V gene sequence: CDR1 ENHRY, CDR2 SYGVKD. The ends were cut back, 0 bases at V and 6 bases at J, with 11 bases in the middle. The CDR3 contains 14 residues. The CDR3 nucleotides read TGTGCCATCAGTGAGTCGAATCAAAGAGCTGAAGCTTTCTTT. Encoded protein: CAISESNQRAEAFF.

This clonotype turned up a few times. This chain joins TRBV18 and TRBJ2-7; TRBD1 agrees at 8 bases. The V gene's germline CDR1 is KGHSH and CDR2 LQKENI. The CDR3 extends over 15 amino acids. V was clipped by 8 bases and J by 4 bases; unmatched bases: 13. The CDR3 DNA reads as TGTGCCAGCGAGGGACAGGTGATAGGGGGTTACGAGCAGTACTTC. This codes for CASEGQVIGGYEQYF. Using reference TRBV18 and TRBJ2-7 for the parts outside the CDR3, the full variable domain is NAGVMQNPRHLVRRRGQEARLRCSPMKGHSHVYWYRQLPEEGLKFMVYLQKENIIDESGMPKERFSAEFPKEGPSILRIQQVVRGDSAAYFCASEGQVIGGYEQYFGPGTRLTVT.

V and J are TRBV11-3 and TRBJ1-1; D might be TRBD1 (5 bases). The CDR3 consists of 14 residues. The germline gives CDR1 SGHNT, CDR2 YENEEA. V was clipped by 3 bases and J by 5 bases, with 13 bases between them. CDR3 DNA: TGTGCCAGCAGCTTTAGGCAGGGTGGGACTGAAGCTTTCTTT. Translated: CASSFRQGGTEAFF. Supplemented by reference TRBV11-3 and TRBJ1-1, the full variable domain reads EAGVVQSPRYKIIEKKQPVAFWCNPISGHNTLYWYLQNLGQGPELLIRYENEEAVDDSQLPKDRFSAERLKGVDSTLKIQPAELGDSAVYLCASSFRQGGTEAFFGQGTRLTVV.

This clonotype was counted a few times. The V and J genes are TRBV7-6 and TRBJ1-5; 7 nucleotides agree with TRBD1. Losses at the gene ends were 5 bases for V and 5 bases for J; bases not matched to a gene: 3. This CDR3 has 13 amino acids. Looked up from germline, CDR1 is SGHVS and CDR2 is FNYEAQ. The CDR3 protein is CASSDTGDQPQHF. The CDR3 coding sequence is TGTGCCAGCAGCGATACAGGGGATCAGCCCCAGCATTTT.

This clonotype was observed a few times. This rearrangement joins TRBV27 to TRBJ1-6; a weak D match, TRBD1 (6 bases). This CDR3 region has 15 residues. V lost 6 bases to trimming and J lost 4 bases, with 13 bases between them. Germline CDR1 and CDR2: MNHEY and SMNVEV (reference sequence). The CDR3 loop is CASSPGTTYNSPLHF. The CDR3 bases are TGTGCCAGCAGCCCTGGGACAACTTATAATTCACCCCTCCACTTT.

The sample holds a few counts of this clonotype. The chain is built from TRBV5-1 and TRBJ1-1; D is unclear. The CDR3 contains 15 residues. V was cut by 0 bases and J by 0 bases, with 9 bases left in between. Per germline, CDR1 SGHRS and CDR2 YFSETQ. As DNA, the CDR3 is TGCGCCAGCAGCTTGGCCGCGGGCATGAACACTGAAGCTTTCTTT. Amino acids: CASSLAAGMNTEAFF.

This chain's CDR3 is CASSAGRIFSNQPQHF. In DNA, the CDR3 is TGTGCCAGCAGTGCGGGACGGATTTTTAGCAATCAGCCCCAGCATTTT. This chain connects TRBV6-4 to TRBJ1-5, with D possibly TRBD1 on 5 matching bases. V dropped 4 bases and J dropped 0 bases, with 13 bases sitting between them. CDR3 length equals 16 residues. Looked up from germline, CDR1 is MRHNA and CDR2 is SNTAGT.

This clonotype was detected a few times. The chain links TRBV10-3 to TRBJ2-2, with 12 positions matching TRBD2. V lost 4 bases to trimming and J lost 0 bases; unmatched junction nucleotides: 3. The CDR3 totals 17 residues. Germline V gives CDR1 ENHRY, CDR2 SYGVKD. The CDR3 protein is CAISAASGGANTGELFF. CDR3 in DNA: TGTGCCATCAGTGCGGCTAGCGGGGGGGCGAACACCGGGGAGCTGTTTTTT.

This clonotype has just a few counts. The rearrangement links TRBV5-1 to TRBJ1-5; TRBD1 is a possible D gene (6 bases). V dropped 10 bases and J dropped 5 bases, with 10 bases sitting between them. From germline, CDR1 is SGHRS and CDR2 YFSETQ. This CDR3 contains 11 residues. Here the CDR3 reads CAPGEDQPQHF. CDR3 DNA sequence: TGCGCCCCAGGGGAGGATCAGCCCCAGCATTTT.

This clonotype was seen a handful of times. V is TRBV5-6 and J is TRBJ1-6, with D unresolved. The V end lost 7 bases, the J end lost 10 bases, and 21 bases lay between the germline ends. This CDR3 region has 15 residues. Per germline, CDR1 SGHDT and CDR2 YYEEEE. CDR3 residues: CASATRPTSASPLHF. CDR3 coding DNA: TGTGCCAGCGCTACCAGACCGACAAGTGCATCACCCCTCCACTTT.

The chain carries TRBV30 and TRBJ2-3; D unresolved. Germline CDR1 is GTSNPN and CDR2 is SVGIG (reference sequence). V gave up 3 bases and J gave up 1 base, with 8 bases separating them. The CDR3 runs to 13 residues. The CDR3 coding sequence is TGTGCCTGGAGCCCGGGCGGCACAGATACGCAGTATTTT. This translates into CAWSPGGTDTQYF. Supplemented by reference TRBV30 and TRBJ2-3, the full variable domain reads SQTIHQWPATLVQPVGSPLSLECTVEGTSNPNLYWYRQAAGRGLQLLFYSVGIGQISSEVPQNLSASRPQDRQFILSSKKLLLSDSGFYLCAWSPGGTDTQYFGPGTRLTVL.

The chain links TRBV10-3 to TRBJ2-3; 11 positions agree with TRBD2. The CDR3 extends over 16 amino acids. Per the germline V gene, CDR1 is ENHRY and CDR2 is SYGVKD. V dropped 4 bases and J dropped 2; count of bases not matched to a gene: 5. CDR3 protein: CAISATLAGVTDTQYF. As DNA, the CDR3 is TGTGCCATCAGTGCGACACTAGCGGGGGTCACAGATACGCAGTATTTT.

The chain combines TRBV6-5 with TRBJ2-7; D remains ambiguous. Looked up from germline, CDR1 is MNHEY and CDR2 is SVGAGI. CDR3 length: 13 amino acids. V gave up 0 bases and J gave up 3 bases, with 6 bases separating them. The CDR3 DNA is TGTGCCAGCAGTTACTCCCTTAGCTACGAGCAGTACTTC. The encoded protein is CASSYSLSYEQYF.

V is TRBV6-5 and J is TRBJ2-5; D might be TRBD1 or TRBD2, each matching 6 bases. The CDR3 totals 15 residues. Looked up from germline, CDR1 is MNHEY and CDR2 is SVGAGI. Trimming took off 0 bases at V and 3 bases at J, with 11 bases between the two ends. CDR3 in amino acids: CASSYSGGRKETQYF. CDR3 in DNA: TGTGCCAGCAGTTACTCGGGGGGCAGGAAAGAGACCCAGTACTTC.

This clonotype was seen repeatedly, ten times or more. The V and J genes are TRBV2 and TRBJ2-3; 10 bases map to TRBD2. V lost 7 bases and J lost 1; bases outside the gene matches: 8. The CDR3 is made up of 16 amino acids. CDR1 and CDR2 from the germline V gene are SNHLY and FYNNEI. CDR3 sequence reads: CASKAGGRLGTDTQYF. Here the CDR3 DNA reads TGTGCCAGCAAAGCGGGGGGGCGTCTGGGCACAGATACGCAGTATTTT.